These 14 T cell receptor beta chains originate from one sample sequenced in a study of CD8+CD57+ T cells in acquired aplastic anemia. Patients chosen for sequencing had shown CD8+CD57+ cell expansion by flow cytometry. It was genomic DNA that served as the template for profiling TCR beta VDJ and CDR3. Each CDR3 protein gets one entry after TCRdb re-called the reads with MiXCR. The table lists about 180,000 distinct CDR3 sequences, about 60% of them singletons. Sequencing was performed on sorted CD4+, CD8+, or CD8+CD57+ T cells (not recorded which) from PBMCs. All receptors derive from a human donor with aplastic anemia.

The chain combines TRBV5-1 with TRBJ2-7, with a weak D call TRBD2 (6 bases). The germline V gene has CDR1 SGHRS and CDR2 YFSETQ. The CDR3 contains 14 residues. Trimming took 0 bases from V and 3 from J, leaving 10 bases between them. The CDR3 DNA reads TGCGCCAGCAGCTTGGCCCCGGGGGTCTACGAGCAGTACTTC. This translates into CASSLAPGVYEQYF.

The chain links TRBV7-2 to TRBJ2-7, with 14 nucleotides matching TRBD2. CDR1 is SGHTA and CDR2 is FQGNSA in the germline V gene. V dropped 5 bases and J dropped 6; count of bases not matched to a gene: 9. The CDR3 is 16 amino acids. For the CDR3, the DNA is TGTGCCAGCAGCCGACCGGGACTAGCGGGAGAGCGCGAGCAGTACTTC. Residues: CASSRPGLAGEREQYF.

In this sample, this clonotype turned up once. The rearrangement uses TRBV20-1 and TRBJ2-7; the match to TRBD2 covers 12 bases. This CDR3 has 13 amino acids. Losses at the gene ends were 5 bases for V and 4 bases for J; bases not matched to a gene: 3. Germline lookup yields CDR1 DFQATT and CDR2 SNEGSKA (reference sequence). Written as DNA, the CDR3 is TGCAGTGCTGGGGGACTAGCGGGTTACGAGCAGTACTTC. Encoded protein: CSAGGLAGYEQYF.

The table lists this clonotype with a count of one. The genes are TRBV2 and TRBJ1-2; TRBD1 is a possible D gene (6 bases). This CDR3 spans 13 amino acids. CDR1 is SNHLY and CDR2 is FYNNEI in the germline V gene. V lost 3 bases to trimming and J lost 5 bases, with 10 bases between them. The DNA for the CDR3 is TGTGCCAGCAGTGAGGGTCAGGGGTATGGCTACACCTTC. Translated, it gives CASSEGQGYGYTF.

Many counts were recorded for this clonotype. The chain links TRBV7-6 to TRBJ2-5; D is possibly TRBD2 (5 bases). Germline CDR1 and CDR2: SGHVS and FNYEAQ. This CDR3 spans 13 amino acids. Trimming removed 5 bases from V and 7 bases from J, with 14 bases in between. CDR3 nucleotide sequence: TGTGCCAGCAGCCCAAGGACTGGCGGGACCCAGTACTTC. Its protein is CASSPRTGGTQYF.

The rearrangement links TRBV9 to TRBJ2-3; the match to TRBD1 covers 7 bases. The CDR3 is 16 amino acids. Germline CDR1 SGDLS, CDR2 YYNGEE. The V and J ends lost 3 bases and 2 bases, in that order; junction bases with no gene match: 9. The DNA for the CDR3 is TGTGCCAGCAGCGCTCCACAGGGACAGCTCACAGATACGCAGTATTTT. The encoded protein is CASSAPQGQLTDTQYF. Supplemented by reference TRBV9 and TRBJ2-3, the full variable domain reads DSGVTQTPKHLITATGQRVTLRCSPRSGDLSVYWYQQSLDQGLQFLIQYYNGEERAKGNILERFSAQQFPDLHSELNLSSLELGDSALYFCASSAPQGQLTDTQYFGPGTRLTVL.

This clonotype was detected a few times. The V and J genes are TRBV20-1 and TRBJ1-2; TRBD1 matches 7 bases. Trimming at V came to 5 bases and at J to 5 bases, leaving 2 bases not matched to a gene. The germline gives CDR1 DFQATT, CDR2 SNEGSKA (reference sequence). The CDR3 totals 11 residues. CDR3 residues: CSARQGYGYTF. As DNA, the CDR3 is TGCAGTGCTCGACAGGGATATGGCTACACCTTC.

The chain carries TRBV29-1 and TRBJ2-1, with 9 bases aligning to TRBD1. This CDR3 contains 14 residues. CDR1 and CDR2 from the germline V gene are SQVTM and ANQGSEA. V trimming: 3 bases; J trimming: 5 bases; junction bases outside the gene matches: 5. CDR3: CSVDWDREDNEQFF. The CDR3 coding sequence is TGCAGCGTTGACTGGGACAGGGAGGACAATGAGCAGTTCTTC.

The rearrangement joins TRBV10-2 to TRBJ1-1, with 8 bases identical to TRBD1. Germline lookup yields CDR1 WSHSY and CDR2 SAAADI. The CDR3 contains 15 residues. After removal of 3 bases from V and 1 base from J, the junction contained 4 bases not matched to a gene. This CDR3 is CASSDQGARNTEAFF. DNA for the CDR3: TGCGCCAGCAGTGATCAGGGGGCTAGGAACACTGAAGCTTTCTTT.

The rearrangement uses TRBV24-1 and TRBJ2-3; 11 positions match TRBD2. This CDR3 has 15 amino acids. The V gene's germline CDR1 is KGHDR and CDR2 SFDVKD. The junction had 5 bases not matched to a gene; V was cut back by 6 bases and J by 4 bases. CDR3 sequence reads: CATSISGGAADTQYF. In DNA, the CDR3 is TGTGCCACCAGTATTAGCGGGGGGGCGGCAGATACGCAGTATTTT.

This chain joins TRBV2 and TRBJ2-5, with D uncertain. In germline, CDR1 is SNHLY, CDR2 FYNNEI. CDR3 length: 13 amino acids. With 3 bases removed from V and 5 bases from J, the gap between germline ends came to 10 bases. CDR3 amino acids: CASSDGVWETQYF. The CDR3 region has the DNA TGTGCCAGCAGTGATGGGGTATGGGAGACCCAGTACTTC.

In this sample, this clonotype turned up many times. The chain uses TRBV6-1 and TRBJ1-2; D is ambiguous. Germline V CDR1 and CDR2: MNHNS, SASEGT. The ends were cut back, 8 bases at V and 3 bases at J, with 10 bases in the middle. The CDR3 is 12 amino acids. The CDR3: CASEDGYYGYTF. The DNA for the CDR3 is TGTGCCAGCGAGGACGGATACTATGGCTACACCTTC.

V and J are TRBV24-1 and TRBJ1-2; 8 bases are shared with TRBD1. The germline CDR1 and CDR2 sequences are KGHDR and SFDVKD. Germline trimming cut 9 bases from V and 5 bases from J; bases unmatched to any gene: 7. The CDR3 length is 13 residues. This CDR3 reads CATWGQDDYGYTF. The CDR3 coding sequence is TGTGCCACCTGGGGACAGGATGATTATGGCTACACCTTC.

This clonotype was observed a few times. A read error is likely, as this CDR3 ends without the conserved phenylalanine or tryptophan. The DNA is left out, because the CDR3 cannot be placed on it with certainty; the CDR3 is given as TCRdb lists it. The chain has TRBV7-2 and TRBJ1-1. Germline CDR1 is SGHTA and CDR2 is FQGNSA. The CDR3 has 11 residues if both end residues are counted. CDR3 amino acids: CASSLYAEFKL.